The 27 T cell receptor beta chains presented below share a single source sample, sequenced in a study of beta chain features in type 1 diabetes. The study reverse transcribed the entire isolated RNA, so it sequenced expressed TCRB transcripts. Produced via immunoSEQ multiplex PCR; TCRdb's table is partial and in-frame only. The table has about 620,000 clones, roughly a sixth seen once. Sequencing input: naive CD4+ T cells from blood. These receptors all stem from a man aged 18-30 years in good health.

The chain combines TRBV2 with TRBJ2-1; 10 nucleotides agree with TRBD2. CDR3 length equals 15 residues. The trim removed 6 bases at V and 3 bases at J, leaving 5 bases unmatched. Germline-derived CDR1 and CDR2 are SNHLY and FYNNEI. The CDR3 coding sequence is TGTGCCAGCAGAGGGCTAGCGGGGGACTACAATGAGCAGTTCTTC. It yields the protein CASRGLAGDYNEQFF.

This clone was recorded a few times. The V gene is TRBV12-5, the J gene TRBJ2-3; 7 positions match TRBD2. The CDR3 extends over 16 amino acids. The germline gives CDR1 LGHNT, CDR2 FRNRAP. V lost 4 bases and J lost 4; bases outside the gene matches: 11. The CDR3 bases are TGTGCTAGTGGTTCCTCCATGCGGGGGACCGCAGATACGCAGTATTTT. As protein: CASGSSMRGTADTQYF.

The chain has TRBV5-1 and TRBJ2-2; weak D call: TRBD2 (6 bases). Trimming pared 4 bases from V and 1 base from J, leaving 14 bases between. Per the germline V gene, CDR1 is SGHRS and CDR2 is YFSETQ. The CDR3 contains 16 residues. The CDR3 region has the DNA TGCGCCAGCAGCCCCCGGACCGGGGGGAACACCGGGGAGCTGTTTTTT. Amino acids: CASSPRTGGNTGELFF.

CDR3 sequence (DNA): TGTGCCAGCAGTGACTCCGTCGGTATCTGCCAAGAGACCCAGTACTTC. Residues: CASSDSVGICQETQYF. V is TRBV6-4 and J is TRBJ2-5; D is ambiguous. CDR1 is MRHNA, CDR2 SNTAGT, per germline. The V gene lost 0 bases and the J gene lost 1 base, with 12 bases spanning the gap. The CDR3 spans 16 residues.

This clone has only a few counts. This chain joins TRBV9 and TRBJ1-1, with 8 bases matching TRBD1. Germline V gene sequence: CDR1 SGDLS, CDR2 YYNGEE. The CDR3 totals 15 residues. With 4 bases clipped from V and 4 bases from J, the junction kept 9 bases outside the gene matches. DNA of the CDR3: TGTGCCAGCAGCCCCCGGACAGGGAGTACCACTGAAGCTTTCTTT. Its protein product is CASSPRTGSTTEAFF.

This clone has more than one count but fewer than ten. This chain joins TRBV6-6 and TRBJ2-7; D unresolved. Looked up from germline, CDR1 is MNHNY and CDR2 is SVGAGI (reference sequence). The germline V and J ends were trimmed by 6 bases and 2 bases, with 11 bases remaining between them. CDR3 length equals 13 residues. The CDR3 DNA reads as TGTGCCAGCAGGAAACAGACCGCCTACGAGCAGTACTTC. This gives the protein CASRKQTAYEQYF.

This clone has more than one count but fewer than ten. The rearrangement uses TRBV19 and TRBJ1-5; TRBD1 matches 9 bases. This CDR3 region has 14 residues. Per the germline V gene, CDR1 is LNHDA and CDR2 is SQIVND (reference sequence). V lost 5 bases and J lost 4; bases outside the gene matches: 3. CDR3: CASSAGTGNQPQHF. The CDR3 DNA reads TGTGCCAGTAGTGCCGGGACAGGGAATCAGCCCCAGCATTTT.

The chain is built from TRBV19 and TRBJ2-1; D ambiguous. Germline loops: CDR1 LNHDA, CDR2 SQIVND (reference sequence). CDR3 length equals 15 residues. Trimming removed 9 bases from V and 0 bases from J, with 15 bases in between. CDR3 region: CASRTTFSSYNEQFF. DNA for the CDR3: TGTGCCAGCCGGACGACTTTCAGCTCCTACAATGAGCAGTTCTTC.

This clone appeared a few times. The J gene is TRBJ1-5, the V gene TRBV10-3; possibly TRBD1 for D (5 bases). Germline V gene sequence: CDR1 ENHRY, CDR2 SYGVKD. The CDR3 loop spans 15 amino acids. Trimming took off 5 bases at V and 2 bases at J, with 13 bases between the two ends. DNA for the CDR3: TGTGCCATCAGTTCAGACCTAGGGGGCAATCAGCCCCAGCATTTT. Translating gives CAISSDLGGNQPQHF.

This clone was counted once. The chain joins TRBV7-2 to TRBJ1-1, with D hard to call. The V and J ends lost 5 bases and 1 base respectively, with 8 bases between them. The CDR3 is 13 amino acids. Germline-derived CDR1 and CDR2 are SGHTA and FQGNSA. CDR3 in DNA: TGTGCCAGCAGCAGCCGGGGGAACACTGAAGCTTTCTTT. Amino acids: CASSSRGNTEAFF.

The chain uses TRBV5-4 and TRBJ2-1; the match to TRBD2 covers 7 bases. The CDR3 is made up of 16 amino acids. Germline CDR1 reads SGHNT; CDR2 reads YYREEE (reference sequence). V lost 6 bases and J lost 3; bases outside the gene matches: 12. The CDR3 is CASINNPGLNYNEQFF. In nucleotides, the CDR3 is TGTGCCAGCATCAATAACCCGGGACTAAACTACAATGAGCAGTTCTTC.

With respect to this clone: The sample has other DNA sequences that encode this CDR3 too. The chain has TRBV5-1 and TRBJ1-1; tentatively, D is TRBD1 (5 bases). The CDR3 has 14 amino acids. Germline CDR1 reads SGHRS; CDR2 reads YFSETQ. Between the trimmed V and J ends, which lost 0 bases and 5 bases, there was a span of 11 bases. The CDR3 region has the DNA TGCGCCAGCAGCTTGGAGGCAGGGAGGACTGAAGCTTTCTTT. Amino acid sequence: CASSLEAGRTEAFF.

This clone was seen only a few times. Other nucleotide sequences from this sample produce the same CDR3. The V and J genes are TRBV7-9 and TRBJ2-7, with no clear D. Per the germline V gene, CDR1 is SEHNR and CDR2 is FQNEAQ (reference sequence). The V end was cut by 1 base, the J end by 4 bases, with 5 bases between. The CDR3 length is 12 residues. The CDR3 spells CASSLVGYEQYF. The CDR3 nucleotides read TGTGCCAGCAGCTTAGTAGGGTACGAGCAGTACTTC.

The chain employs TRBV9 and TRBJ2-6; TRBD1 might be the D (5 bases). CDR1 is SGDLS and CDR2 is YYNGEE in the germline V gene. V lost 4 bases, J lost 1 base, and 12 bases lay in between. The CDR3 runs 16 residues. The CDR3 DNA reads TGTGCCAGCAGCTTTCGACAGTTTTCTGGGGCCAACGTCCTGACTTTC. Amino acids: CASSFRQFSGANVLTF. The full variable domain, in which reference TRBV9 and TRBJ2-6 provide the parts outside the CDR3, is DSGVTQTPKHLITATGQRVTLRCSPRSGDLSVYWYQQSLDQGLQFLIQYYNGEERAKGNILERFSAQQFPDLHSELNLSSLELGDSALYFCASSFRQFSGANVLTFGAGSRLTVL.

The table lists this clone with a few counts. This rearrangement joins TRBV15 to TRBJ2-1, with a weak D call TRBD1 (6 bases). The CDR3 has 13 residues. V was trimmed by 5 bases and J by 5 bases, leaving 10 bases between them. Germline lookup yields CDR1 LNHNV and CDR2 YYDKDF (reference sequence). The CDR3 DNA is TGTGCCACCAGCGCGGACAGAAACAATGAGCAGTTCTTC. Encoded protein: CATSADRNNEQFF.

There are a few counts of this clone. J is TRBJ2-5 and V is TRBV10-3; 10 bases fit TRBD2. The V gene's germline CDR1 is ENHRY and CDR2 SYGVKD. This CDR3 is 15 amino acids long. Trimming cost V 4 bases and J 5 bases; bases outside gene matches: 7. The CDR3 loop reads CAISVAGTSEETQYF. In nucleotides, the CDR3 is TGTGCCATCAGTGTGGCCGGGACTAGCGAGGAGACCCAGTACTTC.

This clone was found a few times. CDR3 in amino acids: CAIRRTESSYEQYF. The CDR3 coding sequence is TGTGCCATCAGGAGGACAGAGAGCTCCTACGAGCAGTACTTC. The chain carries TRBV10-3 and TRBJ2-7, with a possible D match to TRBD1 (6 bases). The CDR3 is 14 amino acids. Per the germline V gene, CDR1 is ENHRY and CDR2 is SYGVKD. V lost 6 bases, J lost 0 bases, and 12 bases lay in between.

V usage is TRBV5-4 and J usage is TRBJ2-6, with D tentatively TRBD2 (6 bases). The germline V and J ends were trimmed by 0 bases and 0 bases, with 7 bases remaining between them. Germline V lookup: CDR1 SGHNT, CDR2 YYREEE (reference sequence). There are 16 residues in the CDR3. The CDR3 spells CASSLGGGSGANVLTF. The CDR3 DNA reads TGTGCCAGCAGCTTGGGGGGAGGCTCTGGGGCCAACGTCCTGACTTTC. Full variable domain (outside the CDR3, taken from reference TRBV5-4 and TRBJ2-6): ETGVTQSPTHLIKTRGQQVTLRCSSQSGHNTVSWYQQALGQGPQFIFQYYREEENGRGNFPPRFSGLQFPNYSSELNVNALELDDSALYLCASSLGGGSGANVLTFGAGSRLTVL.

V gene TRBV5-1 combines with J gene TRBJ2-7, with 8 positions matching TRBD2. With V trimmed by 5 bases and J by 0 bases, 4 bases remained unmatched. The CDR3 sequence is 14 residues long. The germline CDR1 and CDR2 sequences are SGHRS and YFSETQ. The CDR3 loop is CASRTSVSSYEQYF. As DNA, the CDR3 is TGCGCCAGCAGGACTAGCGTGAGCTCCTACGAGCAGTACTTC.

This clone was seen only a few times. The chain combines TRBV4-1 with TRBJ1-1; D not resolved. In germline, CDR1 is MGHRA, CDR2 YSYEKL. CDR3 length: 13 amino acids. Trimming left V 4 bases short and J 1 base short, with 7 bases between. The CDR3: CASSPRRNTEAFF. The CDR3 coding sequence is TGCGCCAGCAGCCCCCGAAGGAACACTGAAGCTTTCTTT.

This sequence joins TRBV27 and TRBJ1-2, with a possible D match to TRBD1 (6 bases). CDR3 size: 15 residues. Germline assignment: CDR1 MNHEY and CDR2 SMNVEV (reference sequence). Trimming removed 5 bases at V and 0 bases at J, with 13 bases between. CDR3 coding DNA: TGTGCCAGCAGTGCCCGGACAGATACTAACTATGGCTACACCTTC. As protein: CASSARTDTNYGYTF.

A few counts support this clone. The V and J genes are TRBV30 and TRBJ1-3; D is undetermined. This CDR3 is 16 amino acids long. CDR1 is GTSNPN, CDR2 SVGIG, per germline (reference sequence). Trimming cost V 4 bases and J 4 bases, with 20 bases left between them. The CDR3 here is CAWISRVLRGGNTIYF. The CDR3 nucleotides are TGTGCCTGGATCTCCCGAGTCCTGAGAGGAGGAAACACCATATATTTT.

This clone has just a few counts. This rearrangement joins TRBV7-3 to TRBJ2-1; 7 bases are shared with TRBD1. The ends lost 3 bases at V and 4 bases at J; junction bases unmatched: 3. This CDR3 comprises 14 residues. Germline V gene data show CDR1 as SGHTA and CDR2 as FQGTGA. In nucleotides, the CDR3 is TGTGCCAGCAGCTTTGGACAGGAGTACAATGAGCAGTTCTTC. Encoded protein: CASSFGQEYNEQFF.

This clone appeared a few times. The V and J genes are TRBV25-1 and TRBJ2-7; TRBD1 is a possible D gene (6 bases). Trimming pared 3 bases from V and 2 bases from J, leaving 14 bases between. The CDR3 is 15 residues long. Germline V gene lookup returns CDR1 MGHDK and CDR2 SYGVNS. The CDR3: CASSDPGTTTYEQYF. In DNA form, the CDR3 reads TGTGCCAGCAGTGATCCCGGGACAACAACCTACGAGCAGTACTTC.

There are a few counts of this clone. The rearrangement links TRBV2 to TRBJ1-2; 8 positions match TRBD1. Germline V gene data show CDR1 as SNHLY and CDR2 as FYNNEI. V lost 6 bases to trimming and J lost 8 bases; unmatched junction nucleotides: 11. The CDR3 extends over 14 amino acids. The CDR3 nucleotides are TGTGCCAGCAGGGTGGACAGGGCCCTTTGGGGCTACACCTTC. Residues: CASRVDRALWGYTF.

The chain is built from TRBV5-4 and TRBJ1-2; D is undetermined. The CDR3 has 12 amino acids. The germline V and J ends were trimmed by 4 bases and 4 bases, with 8 bases remaining between them. Per germline, CDR1 SGHNT and CDR2 YYREEE (reference sequence). The CDR3 region has the DNA TGTGCCAGCAGCCTCCCCGGCTATGGCTACACCTTC. This sequence encodes CASSLPGYGYTF.

This clone was counted only a few times. CDR3 amino acids: CASSRTSGGPNYGYTF. The CDR3 DNA reads TGTGCCAGCAGCCGGACCTCAGGGGGGCCAAACTATGGCTACACCTTC. The chain has TRBV7-9 and TRBJ1-2; 7 positions agree with TRBD1. Germline assignment: CDR1 SEHNR and CDR2 FQNEAQ (reference sequence). This CDR3 is built from 16 residues. V gave up 5 bases and J gave up 2 bases; unmatched junction bases: 11. The full variable domain, its missing parts supplied by reference TRBV7-9 and TRBJ1-2, is DTGVSQNPRHKITKRGQNVTFRCDPISEHNRLYWYRQTLGQGPEFLTYFQNEAQLEKSRLLSDRFSAERPKGSFSTLEIQRTEQGDSAMYLCASSRTSGGPNYGYTFGSGTRLTVV.